This TCR beta chain was observed in a study of CD8+ T cells in alopecia areata. General study results and limits: Researchers report lesional scalp, most notably alopecia totalis/universalis, outstripped normal scalp in clonality.

This sample's treatment: oral pan-JAK inhibitor, 5-10 mg twice daily. From germline, CDR1 is SGHTS and CDR2 YDEGEE. The V end lost 0 bases, the J end lost 3 bases, and 10 bases lay between the germline ends. The CDR3 spans 14 residues. This clone was seen more than once but under ten times. Its antigen is not identified. Sequencing templates came from extracted RNA that was reverse transcribed into cDNA. The repertoire was sequenced with immunoSEQ multiplex PCR; TCRdb's copy has only in-frame clones and lacks some. The sample lists 95,000 to 100,000 clones; 60% to 65% were seen once. This sequence joins TRBV5-8 and TRBJ2-7, with D unclear. The sequence was collected from a human donor with alopecia areata. The sample here was CD8+ T cells sorted from blood, taken at week 4, from a patient treated with tofacitinib. CDR3 nucleotide sequence: TGTGCCAGCAGCTTGGGTCAGCTTATCTACGAGCAGTACTTC. Protein product: CASSLGQLIYEQYF. The variable domain in full, completed from reference TRBV5-8 and TRBJ2-7, reads EAGVTQSPTHLIKTRGQQATLRCSPISGHTSVYWYQQALGLGLQFLLWYDEGEERNRGNFPPRFSGRQFPNYSSELNVNALELEDSALYLCASSLGQLIYEQYFGPGTRLTVT.